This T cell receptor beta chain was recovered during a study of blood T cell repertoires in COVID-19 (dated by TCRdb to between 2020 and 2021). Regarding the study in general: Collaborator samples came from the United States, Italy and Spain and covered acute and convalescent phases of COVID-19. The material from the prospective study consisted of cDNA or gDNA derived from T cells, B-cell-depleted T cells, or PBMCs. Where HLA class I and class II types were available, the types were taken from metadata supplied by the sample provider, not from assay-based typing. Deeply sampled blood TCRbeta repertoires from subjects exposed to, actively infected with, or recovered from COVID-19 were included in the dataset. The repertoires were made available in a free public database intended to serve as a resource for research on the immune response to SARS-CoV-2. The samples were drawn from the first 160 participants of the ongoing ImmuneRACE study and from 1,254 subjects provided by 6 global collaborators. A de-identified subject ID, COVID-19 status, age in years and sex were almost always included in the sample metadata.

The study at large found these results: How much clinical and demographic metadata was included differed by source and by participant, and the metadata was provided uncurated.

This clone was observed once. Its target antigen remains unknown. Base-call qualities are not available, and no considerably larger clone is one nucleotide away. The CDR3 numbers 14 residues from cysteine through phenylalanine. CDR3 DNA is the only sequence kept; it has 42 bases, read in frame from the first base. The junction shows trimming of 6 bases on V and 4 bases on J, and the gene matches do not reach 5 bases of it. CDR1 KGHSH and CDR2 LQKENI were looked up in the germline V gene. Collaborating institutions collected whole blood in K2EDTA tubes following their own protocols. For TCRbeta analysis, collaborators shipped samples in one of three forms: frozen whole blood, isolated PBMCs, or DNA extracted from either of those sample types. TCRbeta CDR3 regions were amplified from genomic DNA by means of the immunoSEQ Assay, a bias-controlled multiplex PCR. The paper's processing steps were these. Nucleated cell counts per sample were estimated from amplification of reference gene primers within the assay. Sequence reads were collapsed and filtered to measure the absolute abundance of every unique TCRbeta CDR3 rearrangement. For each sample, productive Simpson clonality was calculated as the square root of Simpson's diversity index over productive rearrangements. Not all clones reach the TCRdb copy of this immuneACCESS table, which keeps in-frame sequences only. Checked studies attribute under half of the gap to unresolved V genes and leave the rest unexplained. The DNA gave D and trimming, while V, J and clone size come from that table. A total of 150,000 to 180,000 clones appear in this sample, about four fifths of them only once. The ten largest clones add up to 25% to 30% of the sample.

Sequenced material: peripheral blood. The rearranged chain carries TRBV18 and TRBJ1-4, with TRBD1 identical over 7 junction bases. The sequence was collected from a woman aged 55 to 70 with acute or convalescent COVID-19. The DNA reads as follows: TGTGCCAGCTCGTGGACAGGACTTAATGAAAAACTGTTTTTT. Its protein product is CASSWTGLNEKLFF. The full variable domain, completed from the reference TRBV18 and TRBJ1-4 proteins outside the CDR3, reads NAGVMQNPRHLVRRRGQEARLRCSPMKGHSHVYWYRQLPEEGLKFMVYLQKENIIDESGMPKERFSAEFPKEGPSILRIQQVVRGDSAAYFCASSWTGLNEKLFFGSGTQLSVL.